These 19 T cell receptor beta chains were all obtained from the same sample, sequenced in a study of blood T cells in healthy people across ages. Primers used in a second PCR of about 6 to 11 cycles were a sample-barcoded 5' primer and a J-beta primer mix. MiXCR, run by TCRdb on the 5' RACE reads, gives a single entry per CDR3 protein. The table includes approximately 820,000 distinct CDR3 sequences, roughly 44% detected once. The sample comprised blood. All receptors derive from a man aged 55 to 70 in good health.

V gene TRBV7-9 combines with J gene TRBJ1-2; D possibly corresponds to TRBD1 (5 bases). The germline gives CDR1 SEHNR, CDR2 FQNEAQ (reference sequence). This CDR3 has 14 residues. Trimming took off 1 base at V and 7 bases at J, with 13 bases between the two ends. The CDR3 loop is CASSLDPGRGGYTF. In DNA, the CDR3 is TGTGCCAGCAGCTTAGACCCAGGGAGAGGTGGCTACACCTTC.

At least ten counts were recorded for this clonotype. This sequence joins TRBV29-1 and TRBJ2-1; possibly TRBD2 for D (5 bases). The V and J ends lost 4 bases and 0 bases respectively, with 7 bases between them. CDR3 length equals 13 residues. Germline assignment: CDR1 SQVTM and CDR2 ANQGSEA. The CDR3 DNA sequence: TGCAGCGTTGCGGGGTACTCCTACAATGAGCAGTTCTTC. Protein product: CSVAGYSYNEQFF.

In the case of this clonotype: A read error may explain this, as a much larger clone is one base away. CDR3 residues: CASSVSGGSYEQYF. CDR3 in DNA: TGTGCCAGCAGTGTAAGTGGTGGCTCCTACGAGCAGTACTTC. This chain joins TRBV12-3 or TRBV12-4 and TRBJ2-7; no firm D call. Deletions cut 5 bases from V and 0 bases from J, with 11 bases between. The CDR3 consists of 14 residues.

This clonotype came up a few times. V and J are TRBV7-9 and TRBJ2-7; D is possibly TRBD1 (5 bases). This CDR3 contains 13 residues. The germline V and J ends were trimmed by 10 bases and 0 bases, with 13 bases remaining between them. From germline, CDR1 is SEHNR and CDR2 FQNEAQ (reference sequence). CDR3 amino acids: CATSQQGSYEQYF. CDR3 in DNA: TGTGCCACCTCCCAGCAGGGCTCCTACGAGCAGTACTTC.

This clonotype was observed a few times. The chain recombines TRBV27 with TRBJ2-7; 11 positions agree with TRBD2. Per germline, CDR1 MNHEY and CDR2 SMNVEV (reference sequence). Losses at the gene ends were 6 bases for V and 2 bases for J; bases not matched to a gene: 6. CDR3 length: 15 residues. The CDR3 DNA reads TGTGCCAGCAGAGCCGGGACTAGCGGTCCCTACGAGCAGTACTTC. Its translation: CASRAGTSGPYEQYF.

This clonotype turned up a few times. This rearrangement joins TRBV18 to TRBJ2-1; 15 bases are a match to TRBD2. The CDR3 spans 21 residues. The junction had 13 bases not matched to a gene; V was cut back by 3 bases and J by 1 base. The V gene's germline CDR1 is KGHSH and CDR2 LQKENI. For the CDR3, the DNA is TGTGCCAGCTCACCGGGACTAGCGGGGGGCCCCTTCACGTCGTCCTACAATGAGCAGTTCTTC. The encoded protein is CASSPGLAGGPFTSSYNEQFF.

The chain combines TRBV3-1 with TRBJ1-2; no clear D. This CDR3 spans 15 amino acids. Per the germline V gene, CDR1 is LGHDT and CDR2 is YNNKEL (reference sequence). Trimming left V 0 bases short and J 4 bases short, with 12 bases between. CDR3 in amino acids: CASSQDFAASYGYTF. The CDR3 DNA is TGTGCCAGCAGCCAAGATTTCGCAGCTAGCTATGGCTACACCTTC.

Details on this clonotype: Being one base from a much bigger clone, this may be a read error. V is TRBV7-9 and J is TRBJ1-6; 7 positions match TRBD1. CDR1 and CDR2 from the germline V gene are SEHNR and FQNEAQ (reference sequence). This CDR3 is 15 amino acids long. The V segment lost 5 bases and the J segment 6 bases; nucleotides outside the gene matches: 7. CDR3 coding DNA: TGTGCCAGCAGCATACAGGGGACGGGTAATTCACCCCTCCACTTT. It yields the protein CASSIQGTGNSPLHF.

This chain connects TRBV20-1 to TRBJ2-1; maybe TRBD2 (5 bases). The CDR3 length is 12 residues. V lost 3 bases and J lost 5, with 8 bases in between. The germline gives CDR1 DFQATT, CDR2 SNEGSKA (reference sequence). In DNA, the CDR3 is TGCAGTGCTAGTGAGCGGAACAATGAGCAGTTCTTC. It yields the protein CSASERNNEQFF.

This clonotype was found a few times. The chain joins TRBV2 to TRBJ2-1; D possibly matches TRBD1 or TRBD2 (5 bases each). CDR3 length: 15 residues. V was shortened by 6 bases and J by 4 bases, with 16 bases between the two germline ends. Looked up from germline, CDR1 is SNHLY and CDR2 is FYNNEI. CDR3 DNA: TGTGCCAGCAGCGGGACGAGAACAACGTACAATGAGCAGTTCTTC. It encodes CASSGTRTTYNEQFF.

The chain recombines TRBV6-1 with TRBJ1-4; D remains ambiguous. The V end was cut by 1 base, the J end by 4 bases, with 13 bases between. Germline loops: CDR1 MNHNS, CDR2 SASEGT. The CDR3 is made up of 16 amino acids. The CDR3 DNA reads TGTGCCAGCAGTGAAGGGTTGAGCGGAGGTAATGAAAAACTGTTTTTT. This sequence encodes CASSEGLSGGNEKLFF.

The V and J genes are TRBV6-2 or TRBV6-3 and TRBJ2-1; TRBD1 agrees at 10 bases. V gave up 1 base and J gave up 3 bases; unmatched junction bases: 3. This CDR3 spans 16 amino acids. Germline V gene sequence: CDR1 MNHEY, CDR2 SVGEGT. The CDR3 loop is CASSYLGQGNYNEQFF. The CDR3 bases are TGTGCCAGCAGTTACTTGGGACAGGGGAACTACAATGAGCAGTTCTTC.

This clonotype was picked up a small number of times. The chain couples TRBV27 to TRBJ1-6; D not resolved. The V gene lost 4 bases and the J gene lost 0 bases, with 22 bases spanning the gap. Germline V lookup: CDR1 MNHEY, CDR2 SMNVEV (reference sequence). CDR3 size: 20 residues. CDR3 in DNA: TGTGCCAGCAGTTCCCTGGACTCATTAACTGCTAGCTCCTATAATTCACCCCTCCACTTT. Amino acids: CASSSLDSLTASSYNSPLHF.

The J gene is TRBJ1-1, the V gene TRBV20-1; D is possibly TRBD1 (6 bases). The V end was cut by 5 bases, the J end by 6 bases, with 19 bases between. CDR3 length: 14 amino acids. Per the germline V gene, CDR1 is DFQATT and CDR2 is SNEGSKA (reference sequence). CDR3 amino acids: CSASQGPGRSEAFF. The CDR3 DNA sequence: TGCAGTGCTTCGCAGGGGCCGGGTAGGTCTGAAGCTTTCTTT.

The chain uses TRBV7-2 and TRBJ2-2; 8 bases are shared with TRBD2. This CDR3 is 15 amino acids long. Trimming cost V 4 bases and J 7 bases; bases outside gene matches: 8. Germline V gives CDR1 SGHTA, CDR2 FQGNSA. The CDR3 is CASSWTSLGGGELFF. The CDR3, as DNA: TGTGCCAGCAGCTGGACTAGCCTGGGGGGCGGGGAGCTGTTTTTT. Using reference TRBV7-2 and TRBJ2-2 for the parts outside the CDR3, the full variable domain is GAGVSQSPSNKVTEKGKDVELRCDPISGHTALYWYRQSLGQGLEFLIYFQGNSAPDKSGLPSDRFSAERTGGSVSTLTIQRTQQEDSAVYLCASSWTSLGGGELFFGEGSRLTVL.

Many counts were recorded for this clonotype. This chain joins TRBV7-2 and TRBJ2-1; D possibly corresponds to TRBD1 (5 bases). This CDR3 contains 12 residues. V was cut by 3 bases and J by 9 bases, with 9 bases left in between. CDR1 is SGHTA and CDR2 is FQGNSA in the germline V gene. In DNA form, the CDR3 reads TGTGCCAGCAGCTTTAGGGGCTCTGAGCAGTTCTTC. Amino acids: CASSFRGSEQFF.

This clonotype was seen at least ten times. A read error may produce the germline difference seen at one junction end. V usage is TRBV7-7 and J usage is TRBJ2-1, with 9 bases matching TRBD2. The CDR3 is 15 amino acids. The germline V gene encodes CDR1 SSHAT and CDR2 FNYEAQ (reference sequence). The CDR3 bases are TGTGCTAGCAGCTTTAGTCTAGCGGGAACGAATGAGCAGTTCTTC. Translating it yields CASSFSLAGTNEQFF.

The chain recombines TRBV20-1 with TRBJ2-1; D may correspond to TRBD1 or TRBD2 (5 bases each). V was pared by 6 bases and J by 1 base, with 43 bases between. Germline-derived CDR1 and CDR2 are DFQATT and SNEGSKA (reference sequence). The CDR3 has 24 amino acids. The DNA for the CDR3 is TGCAGTGCCCGCATAATCGGTAGCAGGGAGTTAGGGTCGTCCCTAATTGAATCCTACAATGAGCAGTTCTTC. Its translation is CSARIIGSRELGSSLIESYNEQFF.

This clonotype has only a few counts. The genes are TRBV20-1 and TRBJ1-1; D ambiguous. CDR3 length: 12 residues. Looked up from germline, CDR1 is DFQATT and CDR2 is SNEGSKA (reference sequence). Trimming pared 4 bases from V and 0 bases from J, leaving 6 bases between. The CDR3 spells CSAKALNTEAFF. The CDR3 coding sequence is TGCAGTGCTAAAGCCCTGAACACTGAAGCTTTCTTT.